The 28 T cell receptor beta chains reported below all come from one sample, sequenced in a study of cytomegalovirus exposure and HLA in healthy donors. Primers for the PCR totalled 60 Vbeta and 13 Jbeta. Sequencing was performed with immunoSEQ multiplex PCR; in TCRdb, only in-frame clones are kept and a portion is missing. The table shows 170,000 or so clones, with roughly 77% occurring only once. Sequenced sample: PBMCs. These receptors came from a woman between 50 and 59 years old in good health and CMV-seropositive.

The V and J genes are TRBV28 and TRBJ2-5, with D perhaps TRBD2 (5 bases). CDR1 is MDHEN and CDR2 is SYDVKM in the germline V gene. V dropped 5 bases and J dropped 4 bases, with 14 bases sitting between them. The CDR3 covers 14 residues. The CDR3 DNA sequence: TGTGCCAGCAGTCCCGCCCCGGGGAGAGAGACCCAGTACTTC. Its protein is CASSPAPGRETQYF.

The chain recombines TRBV7-8 with TRBJ2-2; 7 bases line up with TRBD1. With 5 bases clipped from V and 14 bases from J, the junction kept 17 bases outside the gene matches. The CDR3 consists of 15 residues. Germline values: CDR1 SGHVS, CDR2 FQNEAQ. CDR3 coding DNA: TGTGCCAGCAGCCTCGGACAGGCCACTCACCTATTCCTGTTTTTT. This codes for CASSLGQATHLFLFF. Variable domain in full (rest from reference TRBV7-8 and TRBJ2-2): GAGVSQSPRYKVAKRGQDVALRCDPISGHVSLFWYQQALGQGPEFLTYFQNEAQLDKSGLPSDRFFAERPEGSVSTLKIQRTQQEDSAVYLCASSLGQATHLFLFFGEGSRLTVL.

In the case of this clone: An end of the junction does not agree with germline; a read error may underlie this. This rearrangement joins TRBV5-1 to TRBJ2-5, with a tentative D call TRBD2 (6 bases). The CDR3 is 14 residues long. Looked up from germline, CDR1 is SGHRS and CDR2 is YFSETQ. CDR3 in amino acids: CASSKDYHQEAQYF. The CDR3 nucleotides are TGCGCCAGCAGCAAGGACTACCACCAAGAGGCCCAGTACTTC.

As regards this clone: The junction does not match germline at one end; this may be a read error. The chain carries TRBV7-9 and TRBJ1-5, with D possibly being TRBD1 (5 bases). In germline, CDR1 is SEHNR, CDR2 FQNEAQ (reference sequence). The CDR3 consists of 15 residues. CDR3 in DNA: TGTTCCAGCAGCGGGGCAGGTGTCGGCAATCAGCCCCAGCATTTT. Its translation is CSSSGAGVGNQPQHF.

J is TRBJ1-1 and V is TRBV6-1, with a possible D match to TRBD1 (5 bases). This CDR3 contains 15 residues. Germline lookup yields CDR1 MNHNS and CDR2 SASEGT. V lost 5 bases to trimming and J lost 0 bases, with 13 bases between them. The chain's CDR3 is CASSTPETVNTEAFF. CDR3 sequence (DNA): TGTGCCAGCAGTACCCCCGAGACAGTGAACACTGAAGCTTTCTTT.

The chain recombines TRBV11-1 with TRBJ2-1; 13 bases line up with TRBD2. The CDR3 sequence is 15 residues long. V lost 8 bases, J lost 7 bases, and 8 bases stayed unmatched. Germline V gene sequence: CDR1 SGHAT, CDR2 FQDESV (reference sequence). The CDR3 region has the DNA TGTGCCAGCGGAAGGACTAGCGGGAGTGGAAATGAGCAGTTCTTC. This gives the protein CASGRTSGSGNEQFF.

The gene calls are TRBV28 and TRBJ1-2; 9 bases fit TRBD1. J gave up 4 bases and V 5 bases, and 5 bases lay outside the gene matches. The CDR3 is made up of 14 amino acids. The germline V gene encodes CDR1 MDHEN and CDR2 SYDVKM. CDR3 DNA: TGTGCCAGCAGTCCCGGGACAGGGAGCTATGGCTACACCTTC. Its protein is CASSPGTGSYGYTF.

This clone has a handful of counts. This CDR3 reads CATSGSNRVNEKLFF. As DNA, the CDR3 is TGTGCCACCAGCGGGAGCAACAGGGTTAATGAAAAACTGTTTTTT. The chain couples TRBV15 to TRBJ1-4; a weak D match, TRBD1 (6 bases). CDR3 length: 15 residues. V was shortened by 5 bases and J by 4 bases, with 14 bases between the two germline ends. Germline V lookup: CDR1 LNHNV, CDR2 YYDKDF (reference sequence).

V gene TRBV15 combines with J gene TRBJ2-7; weak D call: TRBD2 (7 bases). The V end was cut by 1 base, the J end by 5 bases, with 18 bases between. The CDR3 spans 16 residues. The germline V gene encodes CDR1 LNHNV and CDR2 YYDKDF (reference sequence). The CDR3 region has the DNA TGTGCCACCAGCAGAGGGGCGGGAGCAGGGGCCCACGAGCAGTACTTC. Translating it yields CATSRGAGAGAHEQYF.

The CDR3 DNA follows: TGTGCCAGCAGGGGGACTGGGGGGGGACCTAACTATGGCTACACCTTC. Its translation is CASRGTGGGPNYGYTF. The J gene is TRBJ1-2, the V gene TRBV2; weak D call: TRBD1 (5 bases). The CDR3 spans 16 residues. Per germline, CDR1 SNHLY and CDR2 FYNNEI. The V end was cut by 6 bases, the J end by 0 bases, with 17 bases between.

The rearrangement links TRBV30 to TRBJ2-2; 9 bases are shared with TRBD2. The germline V gene encodes CDR1 GTSNPN and CDR2 SVGIG (reference sequence). The length of the CDR3 is 15 residues. Trimming took 5 bases from V and 6 from J; bases not matched to a gene: 10. CDR3 DNA sequence: TGTGCCTGGTCGGGCGGGAGGGCCATCGCCGGGGAGCTGTTTTTT. Translating it yields CAWSGGRAIAGELFF.

The J gene is TRBJ1-5, the V gene TRBV2; 7 positions agree with TRBD1. Germline CDR1 reads SNHLY; CDR2 reads FYNNEI. This CDR3 region has 15 residues. V gave up 3 bases and J gave up 3 bases; unmatched junction bases: 5. Written as DNA, the CDR3 is TGTGCCAGCAGTGAGACGGGGACAGTCAATCAGCCCCAGCATTTT. Its translation is CASSETGTVNQPQHF.

This clone has more than one count but fewer than ten. The J gene is TRBJ2-3, the V gene TRBV27, with D hard to call. The CDR3 has 16 residues. The V end lost 9 bases, the J end lost 1 base, and 20 bases lay between the germline ends. The germline CDR1 and CDR2 sequences are MNHEY and SMNVEV (reference sequence). The CDR3, as DNA: TGTGCCAGTCGCCCGGCGGCCTATCTGGGCACAGATACGCAGTATTTT. Amino acids: CASRPAAYLGTDTQYF.

This clone was detected a few times. The CDR3 reads CASSDRQGTYGYTF. CDR3 in DNA: TGTGCCAGCAGCGACCGACAGGGGACCTATGGCTACACCTTC. The chain joins TRBV9 to TRBJ1-2; 8 bases line up with TRBD1. Germline assignment: CDR1 SGDLS and CDR2 YYNGEE. V was clipped by 3 bases and J by 4 bases; unmatched bases: 5. There are 14 residues in the CDR3.

The chain links TRBV5-1 to TRBJ1-1; D is unclear. V lost 5 bases, J lost 1 base, and 9 bases lay in between. There are 13 residues in the CDR3. The germline gives CDR1 SGHRS, CDR2 YFSETQ. The CDR3, as DNA: TGCGCCAGCAGGAGGGATCCGAACACTGAAGCTTTCTTT. This codes for CASRRDPNTEAFF.

The chain links TRBV27 to TRBJ2-7; tentative D call: TRBD2 (6 bases). Germline CDR1 MNHEY, CDR2 SMNVEV (reference sequence). The CDR3 spans 14 residues. V shed 5 bases and J shed 3 bases, with 14 bases lying between them. The CDR3, as DNA: TGTGCCAGCAGTGGTGGTGCGGGAAGCTACGAGCAGTACTTC. As protein: CASSGGAGSYEQYF.

The rearrangement uses TRBV18 and TRBJ2-3, with unresolved D. The germline V gene encodes CDR1 KGHSH and CDR2 LQKENI. There are 14 residues in the CDR3. Trimming pared 0 bases from V and 3 bases from J, leaving 7 bases between. In DNA, the CDR3 is TGTGCCAGCTCACCACCGACTCGAACAGATACGCAGTATTTT. It translates to CASSPPTRTDTQYF.

This clone came up once. The J gene is TRBJ1-2, the V gene TRBV7-9; no definite D call. CDR3 length: 15 amino acids. The germline V and J ends were trimmed by 5 bases and 4 bases, with 17 bases remaining between them. Germline assignment: CDR1 SEHNR and CDR2 FQNEAQ (reference sequence). CDR3 in DNA: TGTGCCAGCAGCCCACCCGAGGAGAGACTCTATGGCTACACCTTC. Translation: CASSPPEERLYGYTF.

The chain joins TRBV28 to TRBJ2-3; TRBD1 matches at 7 bases. CDR3 length: 12 residues. V was clipped by 6 bases and J by 11 bases; unmatched bases: 8. The germline gives CDR1 MDHEN, CDR2 SYDVKM. Here the CDR3 DNA reads TGTGCCAGCAGGGGACAGCCTGGAAGGCAGTATTTT. This sequence encodes CASRGQPGRQYF.

The rearrangement uses TRBV7-3 and TRBJ2-7, with 8 bases identical to TRBD1. The CDR3 totals 15 residues. Germline V gene data show CDR1 as SGHTA and CDR2 as FQGTGA. The junction had 1 base not matched to a gene; V was cut back by 0 bases and J by 0 bases. CDR3 sequence reads: CASSLTGTGSYEQYF. In nucleotides, the CDR3 is TGTGCCAGCAGCTTAACCGGGACAGGCTCCTACGAGCAGTACTTC.

V gene TRBV5-1 combines with J gene TRBJ2-1, with D maybe TRBD1 (6 bases). The germline V gene encodes CDR1 SGHRS and CDR2 YFSETQ. The germline V and J ends were trimmed by 0 bases and 8 bases, with 18 bases remaining between them. The CDR3 contains 16 residues. The CDR3 sequence: CASSLAPPRGKDEQFF. The CDR3 nucleotides read TGCGCCAGCAGCTTGGCCCCCCCCAGGGGAAAAGATGAGCAGTTCTTC.

The V gene is TRBV9, the J gene TRBJ1-6; no firm D call. Between the trimmed V and J ends, which lost 3 bases and 8 bases, there was a span of 15 bases. CDR3 length: 15 residues. From germline, CDR1 is SGDLS and CDR2 YYNGEE. The CDR3 region is CASSAQVSGYSPLHF. DNA of the CDR3: TGTGCCAGCAGCGCCCAGGTTTCCGGATATTCACCCCTCCACTTT.

This chain uses TRBV5-6 with TRBJ1-5; TRBD1 might be the D (6 bases). The CDR3 extends over 17 amino acids. With 2 bases removed from V and 0 bases from J, the gap between germline ends came to 15 bases. CDR1 SGHDT and CDR2 YYEEEE come from the germline V gene. As DNA, the CDR3 is TGTGCCAGCAGCTTCAGGGGCGGCGGCTATAGCAATCAGCCCCAGCATTTT. Translating gives CASSFRGGGYSNQPQHF.

The CDR3 region is CASSISGVRGKPPQHF. The CDR3 coding sequence is TGTGCCAGTAGTATCTCAGGGGTGCGGGGGAAACCGCCCCAGCATTTT. The chain combines TRBV19 with TRBJ1-5; D is perhaps TRBD1 (6 bases). V was clipped by 3 bases and J by 9 bases, with 21 bases between them. The CDR3 loop spans 16 amino acids. Germline V CDR1 and CDR2: LNHDA, SQIVND (reference sequence).

V and J are TRBV28 and TRBJ2-3, with 13 bases lining up with TRBD2. Trimming took 5 bases from V and 5 from J; bases not matched to a gene: 13. The germline CDR1 and CDR2 sequences are MDHEN and SYDVKM. This CDR3 spans 18 amino acids. CDR3 amino acids: CASSPPTGTSGKGDTQYF. The CDR3, as DNA: TGTGCCAGCAGTCCTCCTACGGGGACTAGCGGGAAGGGAGATACGCAGTATTTT.

This clone was detected once. Here the CDR3 DNA reads TGCAGCGTCGGTTTTCGATTAGCCCCCAATGAGCAGTTCTTC. It encodes CSVGFRLAPNEQFF. The V and J genes are TRBV29-1 and TRBJ2-1; no clear D. Trimming shortened V by 6 bases and J by 6 bases, and 18 bases separated the two germline ends. The CDR3 length is 14 residues. The germline V gene has CDR1 SQVTM and CDR2 ANQGSEA.

The chain uses TRBV25-1 and TRBJ2-7; TRBD2 matches at 7 bases. The CDR3 length is 13 residues. After removal of 3 bases from V and 6 bases from J, the junction contained 5 bases not matched to a gene. Germline CDR1 and CDR2: MGHDK and SYGVNS. CDR3 loop: CASSEWGGAEQYF. DNA for the CDR3: TGTGCCAGCAGTGAGTGGGGGGGAGCCGAGCAGTACTTC.

The chain is built from TRBV18 and TRBJ2-7; D may be TRBD1 (6 bases). The V end lost 3 bases, the J end lost 6 bases, and 12 bases lay between the germline ends. The V gene's germline CDR1 is KGHSH and CDR2 LQKENI. The CDR3 spans 13 residues. CDR3 region: CASSPDSAGEQYF. CDR3 DNA: TGTGCCAGCTCACCGGACAGTGCGGGCGAGCAGTACTTC. The entire variable domain, with the rest obtained from reference TRBV18 and TRBJ2-7, is as follows: NAGVMQNPRHLVRRRGQEARLRCSPMKGHSHVYWYRQLPEEGLKFMVYLQKENIIDESGMPKERFSAEFPKEGPSILRIQQVVRGDSAAYFCASSPDSAGEQYFGPGTRLTVT.